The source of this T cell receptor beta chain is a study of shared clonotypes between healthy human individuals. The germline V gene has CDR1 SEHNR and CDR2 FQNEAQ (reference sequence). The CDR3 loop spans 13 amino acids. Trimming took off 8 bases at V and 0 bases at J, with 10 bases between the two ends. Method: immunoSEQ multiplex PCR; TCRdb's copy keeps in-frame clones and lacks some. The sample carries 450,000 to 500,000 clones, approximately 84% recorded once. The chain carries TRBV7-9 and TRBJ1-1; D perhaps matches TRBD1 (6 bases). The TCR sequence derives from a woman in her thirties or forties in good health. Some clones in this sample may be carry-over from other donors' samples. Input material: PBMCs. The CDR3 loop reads CASGQGLNTEAFF. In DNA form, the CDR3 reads TGTGCCAGCGGTCAGGGGCTGAACACTGAAGCTTTCTTT.